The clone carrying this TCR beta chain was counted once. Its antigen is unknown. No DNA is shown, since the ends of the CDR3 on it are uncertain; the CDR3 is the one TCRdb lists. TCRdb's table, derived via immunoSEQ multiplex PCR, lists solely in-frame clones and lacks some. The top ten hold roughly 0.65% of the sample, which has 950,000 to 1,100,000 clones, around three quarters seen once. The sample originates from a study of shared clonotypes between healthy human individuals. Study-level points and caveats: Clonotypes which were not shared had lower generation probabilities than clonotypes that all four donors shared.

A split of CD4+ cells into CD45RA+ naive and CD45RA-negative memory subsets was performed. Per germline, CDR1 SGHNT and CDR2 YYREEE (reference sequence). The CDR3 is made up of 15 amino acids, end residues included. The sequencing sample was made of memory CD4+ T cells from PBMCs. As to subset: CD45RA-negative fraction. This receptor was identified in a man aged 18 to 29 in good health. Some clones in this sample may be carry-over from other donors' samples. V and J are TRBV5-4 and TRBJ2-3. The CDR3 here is CASSSGPASTDTQYF.